Listed below are T cell receptor beta chains from one sample, sequenced in a study of identical twins. TCRdb analysed the 5' RACE reads with MiXCR anew, one entry per CDR3 protein. Of about 520,000 distinct CDR3 sequences listed, less than 25% are singletons. The data were also submitted as part of a second study, on T cells expressing NK-cell markers.

Input material: CD4+ T cells sorted from blood. These receptors all stem from a woman aged 18-35 years in good health. Both conserved end residues are part of each CDR3. The D gene is left open where the match is weak. Expanded clones get a size class; other rows say once, few or many, or leave the size out.

size,V,J,D,DNA,CDR3
-,TRBV7-2,TRBJ1-2,-,TGTGCCAGCAGCGCACAGGGAGGGGATAACTATGGCTACACCTTC,CASSAQGGDNYGYTF
few,TRBV6-5,TRBJ2-3,-,TGTGCCAGCAGTTACCGCGGACCGCTTCACTCCACAGATACGCAGTATTTT,CASSYRGPLHSTDTQYF
-,TRBV18,TRBJ2-7,-,TGTGCCAGCTCACCACAAGCAGGTTCCTACGAGCAGTACTTC,CASSPQAGSYEQYF
-,TRBV12-3/TRBV12-4,TRBJ2-4,-,TGTGCCAGCAGCCGGGGGGGGGGACAGTCCGAGGACATTCAGTACTTC,CASSRGGGQSEDIQYF
many,TRBV5-1,TRBJ1-3,-,TGCGCCAGCAGCTTGCAAGATGGAAACACCATATATTTT,CASSLQDGNTIYF
-,TRBV15,TRBJ2-3,TRBD2,TGTGCCACCAGCAGGCGGGGGGTTTTTGATACGCAGTATTTT,CATSRRGVFDTQYF
-,TRBV12-3/TRBV12-4,TRBJ1-1,-,TGTGCCAGCAGCCCGCGGGGGAGGAACACTGAAGCTTTCTTT,CASSPRGRNTEAFF
few,TRBV12-3/TRBV12-4,TRBJ2-1,-,TGTGCCAGTGCCCAGGGGTCCTACAATGAGCAGTTCTTC,CASAQGSYNEQFF
-,TRBV20-1,TRBJ1-1,TRBD1,TGCAGTGCTAGATTCGAGGGGGCGAACACTGAAGCTTTCTTT,CSARFEGANTEAFF
few,TRBV5-1,TRBJ2-7,-,TGCGCCAGCAACACTGGACTTGCAAGGGCCTACGAGCAGTACTTC,CASNTGLARAYEQYF
-,TRBV7-9,TRBJ1-5,-,TGTGCCAGCAGCTTAGTAGCCGGGGTTGGCAATCAGCCCCAGCATTTT,CASSLVAGVGNQPQHF
few,TRBV7-2,TRBJ2-2,-,TGTGCCAGCAGCTTTGCGGGGTACGGGGAGCTGTTTTTT,CASSFAGYGELFF
-,TRBV10-3,TRBJ1-1,TRBD1,TGTGCCATCAGGACAGGGATGAACACTGAAGCTTTCTTT,CAIRTGMNTEAFF
-,TRBV5-1,TRBJ2-1,TRBD2,TGCGCCAGCAGCTCCGTCGGAGCGGGGACCTACAATGAGCAGTTCTTC,CASSSVGAGTYNEQFF
few,TRBV11-1,TRBJ2-7,TRBD1,TGTGCCAGCAGCGGGGACAGCACCTACGAGCAGTACTTC,CASSGDSTYEQYF
-,TRBV11-2,TRBJ1-1,-,TGTGCCAGCGGCTCAGTGACAGGCCCCACTGAAGCTTTCTTT,CASGSVTGPTEAFF
few,TRBV20-1,TRBJ1-2,-,TGCAGTGCTCCCTATCGTGGCTACACCTTC,CSAPYRGYTF
few,TRBV20-1,TRBJ1-2,-,TGCAGTGCTAGAACCGGGGGCTTCGGGGGCTACACCTTC,CSARTGGFGGYTF
few,TRBV7-3,TRBJ2-1,TRBD2,TGTGCCAGCAGCTTAACTAGCGGGGGGGACCTTGAGCAGTTCTTC,CASSLTSGGDLEQFF
few,TRBV30,TRBJ1-6,-,TGTGCCTGGGGGCAGGGGTTTGATGCACCCCTCCACTTT,CAWGQGFDAPLHF
-,TRBV13,TRBJ2-5,TRBD2,TGTGCCAGCAGCTTTTCATCTAGCGGATACCAAGAGACCCAGTACTTC,CASSFSSSGYQETQYF
-,TRBV9,TRBJ1-6,TRBD1,TGTGCCAGCAGCGCAGGGGACAGGGGCAGAACCCTCCACTTT,CASSAGDRGRTLHF
few,TRBV2,TRBJ2-1,TRBD1,TGTGCCAGCAGTGTGACAGGGGCTGACAATGAGCAGTTCTTC,CASSVTGADNEQFF
few,TRBV5-1,TRBJ2-1,-,TGCGCCAGCAGCCCACCTTCTGGGGCCAATGAGCAGTTCTTC,CASSPPSGANEQFF
few,TRBV6-1,TRBJ1-5,TRBD1,TGTGCCAGCAGATTTACAGGGGAGGAGCAGCCCCAGCATTTT,CASRFTGEEQPQHF
-,TRBV29-1,TRBJ1-2,-,TGCAGCGTTGAAGTGATTCACAGGGATATAGGCTACACCTTC,CSVEVIHRDIGYTF
-,TRBV12-3/TRBV12-4,TRBJ2-1,-,TGTGCCAGCAGTCCCGGACTAACATCCTACAATGAGCAGTTCTTC,CASSPGLTSYNEQFF
-,TRBV29-1,TRBJ1-6,-,TGCAGCGTTGGAGGGGATAATTCACCCCTCCACTTT,CSVGGDNSPLHF
-,TRBV6-2/TRBV6-3,TRBJ2-2,TRBD2,TGTGCCACACAACTTGCGGGGGGGCCTGGGGAGCTGTTTTTT,CATQLAGGPGELFF
-,TRBV20-1,TRBJ2-3,TRBD1,TGCAGTGCAGGATCCGGGACAGAACTTTGGGATACGCAGTATTTT,CSAGSGTELWDTQYF
few,TRBV5-6,TRBJ2-2,-,TGTGCCAGCAGCCAAACAGGGTTCACCGGGGAGCTGTTTTTT,CASSQTGFTGELFF